The 11 T cell receptor beta chains reported below all come from one sample, sequenced in a study of T-cell memory formation after mild COVID-19. TCRdb itself ran the 5' RACE reads through MiXCR, one entry per CDR3 protein. The data contain roughly 340,000 distinct CDR3 sequences, less than 25% of them singletons. The source material was PBMCs or a T cell subset sorted from them (not recorded which). The source of these receptors is a man younger than 35 who had mild COVID-19 (a few samples of this study predate the infection). Cell type and time point are not known.

This chain uses TRBV6-5 with TRBJ1-6; no clear D. Trimming took off 2 bases at V and 7 bases at J, with 6 bases between the two ends. Germline V gene lookup returns CDR1 MNHEY and CDR2 SVGAGI. The CDR3 sequence is 13 residues long. CDR3 bases: TGTGCCAGCAGTTACGCACGGAATTCACCCCTCCACTTT. This translates into CASSYARNSPLHF.

The rearrangement uses TRBV6-6 and TRBJ1-5, with D tentatively TRBD1 (5 bases). The CDR3 sequence is 14 residues long. Trimming pared 8 bases from V and 9 bases from J, leaving 20 bases between. The V gene's germline CDR1 is MNHNY and CDR2 SVGAGI (reference sequence). This CDR3 is CASEGGRSRGPQHF. The CDR3 nucleotides are TGTGCCAGCGAAGGAGGGCGCTCGAGGGGGCCCCAGCATTTT.

The V call is TRBV7-9, the J call TRBJ2-7; perhaps TRBD2 as D (6 bases). The CDR3 is 13 residues long. Trimming took off 6 bases at V and 2 bases at J, with 11 bases between the two ends. CDR1 and CDR2 (germline): SEHNR, FQNEAQ (reference sequence). CDR3 DNA sequence: TGTGCCAGCAGTCCGAGGGAGGCCTACGAGCAGTACTTC. Translating gives CASSPREAYEQYF. Using reference TRBV7-9 and TRBJ2-7 for the parts outside the CDR3, the full variable domain is DTGVSQNPRHKITKRGQNVTFRCDPISEHNRLYWYRQTLGQGPEFLTYFQNEAQLEKSRLLSDRFSAERPKGSFSTLEIQRTEQGDSAMYLCASSPREAYEQYFGPGTRLTVT.

The rearrangement links TRBV4-2 to TRBJ2-1, with a weak D call TRBD2 (6 bases). There are 13 residues in the CDR3. V gave up 3 bases and J gave up 4 bases, with 7 bases separating them. Looked up from germline, CDR1 is LGHNA and CDR2 is YNFKEQ. CDR3 in amino acids: CASSHLAYNEQFF. The CDR3 region has the DNA TGTGCCAGCAGCCATCTAGCGTACAATGAGCAGTTCTTC.

The chain has TRBV24-1 and TRBJ2-3, with 7 bases identical to TRBD1. The CDR3 totals 15 residues. The V gene end was trimmed by 4 bases and the J gene end by 1 base; junction bases not matched to a gene: 4. Germline values: CDR1 KGHDR, CDR2 SFDVKD. The CDR3 nucleotides are TGTGCCACCAGTGAATCCGGGACAGGCACAGATACGCAGTATTTT. Translating it yields CATSESGTGTDTQYF.

The chain links TRBV7-9 to TRBJ2-5, with 7 bases matching TRBD1. The CDR3 runs 15 residues. Germline V gene data show CDR1 as SEHNR and CDR2 as FQNEAQ (reference sequence). V lost 6 bases, J lost 1 base, and 8 bases stayed unmatched. CDR3 in DNA: TGTGCCAGCAGTTTACCTGGGACAGTCCAAGAGACCCAGTACTTC. Protein product: CASSLPGTVQETQYF.

V usage is TRBV20-1 and J usage is TRBJ2-3; 8 positions match TRBD2. V shed 0 bases and J 7 bases; nucleotides not matched to a gene: 9. Germline V gene sequence: CDR1 DFQATT, CDR2 SNEGSKA (reference sequence). The CDR3 spans 15 residues. This CDR3 reads CSARDPGGAHNTQYF. In DNA, the CDR3 is TGCAGTGCTAGAGATCCGGGGGGGGCCCATAATACGCAGTATTTT.

This clonotype was picked up many times. The CDR3 loop reads CASSLGQPYEQYF. Here the CDR3 DNA reads TGTGCCAGCAGCTTAGGACAGCCCTACGAGCAGTACTTC. V and J are TRBV7-2 and TRBJ2-7; D is possibly TRBD1 (5 bases). CDR1 is SGHTA, CDR2 FQGNSA, per germline. With 1 base removed from V and 2 bases from J, the gap between germline ends came to 6 bases. The CDR3 sequence is 13 residues long.

The chain has TRBV29-1 and TRBJ2-3; unclear D gene. CDR1 is SQVTM and CDR2 is ANQGSEA in the germline V gene. The CDR3 sequence is 13 residues long. Trimming took off 6 bases at V and 5 bases at J, with 15 bases between the two ends. The CDR3 DNA is TGCAGCGTCTTCGCCCCTAGTAGAGATACGCAGTATTTT. Translating it yields CSVFAPSRDTQYF.

The V and J genes are TRBV6-5 and TRBJ1-2; a possible D gene is TRBD1 (5 bases). This CDR3 has 15 residues. Trimming removed 0 bases from V and 4 bases from J, with 12 bases in between. Germline-derived CDR1 and CDR2 are MNHEY and SVGAGI. The CDR3 loop reads CASSYSRDPGYGYTF. Here the CDR3 DNA reads TGTGCCAGCAGTTACTCGCGGGACCCGGGCTATGGCTACACCTTC.

This clonotype came up a few times. The genes are TRBV7-2 and TRBJ2-1; D unresolved. The V gene's germline CDR1 is SGHTA and CDR2 FQGNSA. Trimming removed 2 bases from V and 3 bases from J, with 14 bases in between. The CDR3 totals 16 residues. The CDR3 sequence is CASSLRPGGVYNEQFF. As DNA, the CDR3 is TGTGCCAGCAGCTTACGCCCGGGTGGGGTCTACAATGAGCAGTTCTTC.